Listed here are 11 T cell receptor beta chains from one sample, sequenced in a study of early T cells in non-severe SARS-CoV-2 infection. Using its own MiXCR run on the 5' RACE reads, TCRdb lists one record per CDR3 protein. The sample has tens of thousands of distinct CDR3 sequences, more than 6% seen once. Sequenced sample: whole blood. These receptors all come from an adult who was a healthcare worker with PCR-confirmed SARS-CoV-2 infection or an uninfected control (not recorded which).

This clonotype was counted many times. The CDR3 coding sequence is TGTGCCATCAGTGAGTCGACAGAAATCTACGAGCAGTACTTC. Translating it yields CAISESTEIYEQYF. V and J are TRBV10-3 and TRBJ2-7; D might be TRBD1 (5 bases). The CDR3 runs to 14 residues. Trimming stripped 0 bases from V and 3 bases from J, with 9 bases between. CDR1 and CDR2 from the germline V gene are ENHRY and SYGVKD.

The rearrangement uses TRBV6-6 and TRBJ1-5; D unclear. V lost 7 bases to trimming and J lost 5 bases, with 12 bases between them. This CDR3 has 13 amino acids. Germline CDR1 is MNHNY and CDR2 is SVGAGI (reference sequence). This CDR3 reads CASTQNSYQPQHF. CDR3 coding DNA: TGTGCCAGCACTCAAAATTCCTATCAGCCCCAGCATTTT.

This clonotype was seen repeatedly, ten times or more. This rearrangement joins TRBV4-1 to TRBJ2-7; 8 bases agree with TRBD1. Trimming at V came to 3 bases and at J to 3 bases, leaving 7 bases not matched to a gene. CDR1 and CDR2 from the germline V gene are MGHRA and YSYEKL. The CDR3 consists of 15 residues. CDR3 protein: CASSHGQGAVYEQYF. The CDR3 nucleotides read TGCGCCAGCAGCCACGGGCAGGGGGCCGTCTACGAGCAGTACTTC.

This clonotype was seen ten or more times. The chain couples TRBV5-6 to TRBJ2-1, with D possibly being TRBD2 (6 bases). The CDR3 extends over 13 amino acids. The germline V gene has CDR1 SGHDT and CDR2 YYEEEE. The ends were cut back, 2 bases at V and 6 bases at J, with 9 bases in the middle. The CDR3 loop is CASSLVAANEQFF. CDR3 DNA sequence: TGTGCCAGCAGCTTAGTAGCGGCCAATGAGCAGTTCTTC. Based on the CDR3 plus reference TRBV5-6 and TRBJ2-1, the full variable domain is DAGVTQSPTHLIKTRGQQVTLRCSPKSGHDTVSWYQQALGQGPQFIFQYYEEEERQRGNFPDRFSGHQFPNYSSELNVNALLLGDSALYLCASSLVAANEQFFGPGTRLTVL.

The sample holds many counts of this clonotype. The gene calls are TRBV6-1 and TRBJ2-1, with TRBD1 matching 8 bases. This CDR3 contains 13 residues. The germline V gene encodes CDR1 MNHNS and CDR2 SASEGT. J was trimmed by 8 bases and V by 7 bases; bases with no gene match: 7. In DNA form, the CDR3 reads TGTGCCAGCACGGCAGGGGGCTTAGATGAGCAGTTCTTC. It specifies CASTAGGLDEQFF.

This clonotype was found many times. The rearrangement joins TRBV25-1 to TRBJ2-1, with D possibly matching TRBD2 (6 bases). Trimming took 9 bases from V and 5 from J, leaving 14 bases between them. There are 13 residues in the CDR3. Germline V CDR1 and CDR2: MGHDK, SYGVNS. This chain's CDR3 is CASNQRGDNEQFF. The CDR3 bases are TGTGCCAGTAACCAGCGCGGGGACAATGAGCAGTTCTTC.

This clonotype has at least ten counts. The CDR3 DNA sequence: TGTGCCAGCAGGGGGACTTTTAGCACAGATACGCAGTATTTT. This sequence encodes CASRGTFSTDTQYF. The rearrangement joins TRBV28 to TRBJ2-3; maybe TRBD2 (6 bases). V was trimmed by 6 bases and J by 0 bases, leaving 10 bases between them. Looked up from germline, CDR1 is MDHEN and CDR2 is SYDVKM. The CDR3 sequence is 14 residues long.

This clonotype was found many times. The chain joins TRBV10-2 to TRBJ2-7, with TRBD1 matching 7 bases. The CDR3 has 13 amino acids. The germline CDR1 and CDR2 sequences are WSHSY and SAAADI. V lost 4 bases and J lost 3; bases outside the gene matches: 3. The CDR3 coding sequence is TGCGCCAGCAGTGGGGCAGGGGGCTACGAGCAGTACTTC. Protein: CASSGAGGYEQYF.

This clonotype turned up a few times. The rearrangement joins TRBV12-3 or TRBV12-4 to TRBJ2-3; the D gene is possibly TRBD2 (6 bases). This CDR3 is 15 amino acids long. The germline V and J ends were trimmed by 5 bases and 1 base, with 13 bases remaining between them. The CDR3 sequence: CASSPEVAGTDTQYF. In nucleotides, the CDR3 is TGTGCCAGCAGTCCCGAGGTAGCGGGCACAGATACGCAGTATTTT.

This clonotype was counted ten times or more. The chain couples TRBV6-6 to TRBJ1-4; 10 bases align to TRBD1. The CDR3 has 15 amino acids. V lost 4 bases to trimming and J lost 8 bases; unmatched junction nucleotides: 7. Germline V gene data show CDR1 as MNHNY and CDR2 as SVGAGI (reference sequence). CDR3 bases: TGTGCCAGCAGTTCCCCCGGGACAGGGGTAGAAAAACTGTTTTTT. It codes for CASSSPGTGVEKLFF.

This clonotype was observed at least ten times. The genes are TRBV27 and TRBJ2-1, with 10 bases fitting TRBD2. This CDR3 comprises 16 residues. Germline V gene data show CDR1 as MNHEY and CDR2 as SMNVEV (reference sequence). Trimming took 4 bases from V and 10 from J; bases not matched to a gene: 13. The CDR3 sequence: CASSYALAGALWEQFF. CDR3 DNA sequence: TGTGCCAGCAGTTATGCCCTAGCGGGAGCCCTTTGGGAGCAGTTCTTC.